The 25 T cell receptor beta chains given below trace back to one sample, sequenced in a study of blood T cells in healthy people across ages. A second about 7 to 12 cycle PCR used barcoded and J-beta primers. MiXCR, run by TCRdb on the 5' RACE reads, gives a single entry per CDR3 protein. The table lists about 560,000 distinct CDR3 sequences, about 26% of them singletons. The sample was also linked to a second study, of T cells of mothers and their children.

Material: blood. Receptors were obtained from a boy aged 2 to 9 in good health.

V gene TRBV7-9 combines with J gene TRBJ2-5; no reliable D call. The germline V gene has CDR1 SEHNR and CDR2 FQNEAQ (reference sequence). The CDR3 has 14 residues. Between the trimmed V and J ends, which lost 5 bases and 4 bases, there was a span of 14 bases. This CDR3 is CASSLLGLVETQYF. For the CDR3, the DNA is TGTGCCAGCAGCCTACTGGGGTTGGTAGAGACCCAGTACTTC.

The chain joins TRBV20-1 to TRBJ2-3; maybe TRBD2 (6 bases). CDR3 size: 13 residues. CDR1 DFQATT and CDR2 SNEGSKA come from the germline V gene (reference sequence). V was pared by 6 bases and J by 1 base, with 11 bases between. CDR3 region: CSAGASGTDTQYF. As DNA, the CDR3 is TGCAGTGCAGGGGCTAGCGGCACAGATACGCAGTATTTT.

In its sample, this clonotype was seen once. V is TRBV7-2 and J is TRBJ2-5; D might be TRBD2 (5 bases). V lost 2 bases and J lost 6, with 16 bases in between. The CDR3 has 15 amino acids. CDR1 SGHTA and CDR2 FQGNSA come from the germline V gene. The CDR3 sequence is CASSLPGKNGKTQYF. The CDR3 DNA reads TGTGCCAGCAGCTTACCCGGGAAGAATGGGAAGACCCAGTACTTC.

This clonotype has only a few counts. The chain is built from TRBV3-1 and TRBJ2-5; D may match TRBD1 or TRBD2 (7 bases each). Gene TRBJ2-7 matches the end of the DNA better, so the J call may be wrong. The CDR3 has 16 amino acids. Germline loops: CDR1 LGHDT, CDR2 YNNKEL (reference sequence). The CDR3 DNA reads TGTGCCAGCAGCCCAGGGGGGGAAGGAGATTCCTACGAGCAGTACTTC. It encodes CASSPGGEGDSYEQYF.

This clonotype was observed a handful of times. The rearrangement uses TRBV12-3 or TRBV12-4 and TRBJ2-3; 8 bases match TRBD2. V gave up 4 bases and J gave up 2 bases; unmatched junction bases: 2. The CDR3 runs to 14 residues. In nucleotides, the CDR3 is TGTGCCAGCAGTTCAGGACTAGCCACAGATACGCAGTATTTT. Protein product: CASSSGLATDTQYF.

The chain recombines TRBV12-3 or TRBV12-4 with TRBJ2-1; no reliable D call. The CDR3 loop spans 12 amino acids. Trimming pared 6 bases from V and 2 bases from J, leaving 5 bases between. CDR3 coding DNA: TGTGCCAGCAGGTTTCCCTACAATGAGCAGTTCTTC. The encoded protein is CASRFPYNEQFF.

The J gene is TRBJ2-5, the V gene TRBV7-9; D is uncertain. The J call is uncertain, as TRBJ2-7 better fits the DNA end. The CDR3 consists of 17 residues. Germline V gene lookup returns CDR1 SEHNR and CDR2 FQNEAQ (reference sequence). The CDR3 spells CASSLGGLGLSSYEQYF. The CDR3 nucleotides are TGTGCCAGCAGCTTAGGAGGTTTGGGGTTGAGCTCCTACGAGCAGTACTTC.

This clonotype was detected a few times. This chain connects TRBV6-4 to TRBJ2-5; either TRBD1 or TRBD2 may fit D (5 bases each). The J call may not be correct, given that the DNA end is closer to TRBJ2-1. Germline-derived CDR1 and CDR2 are MRHNA and SNTAGT. This CDR3 comprises 15 residues. The CDR3 coding sequence is TGTGCCAGCAGTGAGTGGCCCGGGGCAGGCAATGAGCAGTTCTTC. The encoded protein is CASSEWPGAGNEQFF.

This clonotype came up a few times. V gene TRBV6-6 combines with J gene TRBJ2-5; no firm D call. This CDR3 spans 13 amino acids. V dropped 0 bases and J dropped 7 bases, with 9 bases sitting between them. Germline CDR1 reads MNHNY; CDR2 reads SVGAGI (reference sequence). The CDR3 DNA reads as TGTGCCAGCAGTTACTCACCGGCCGGGACCCAGTACTTC. This codes for CASSYSPAGTQYF.

This clonotype appeared once. The chain couples TRBV18 to TRBJ2-5; D tentatively reads TRBD1 or TRBD2 (6 bases each). V gave up 5 bases and J gave up 11 bases, with 27 bases separating them. Germline V lookup: CDR1 KGHSH, CDR2 LQKENI. This CDR3 spans 16 amino acids. CDR3: CASSRVRQEALREQYF. The CDR3 nucleotides read TGTGCCAGCTCAAGGGTGAGACAGGAGGCTCTACGGGAGCAGTACTTC.

The chain carries TRBV29-1 and TRBJ2-2; no definite D call. V was cut by 6 bases and J by 6 bases, with 5 bases left in between. CDR1 SQVTM and CDR2 ANQGSEA come from the germline V gene. CDR3 size: 10 residues. DNA of the CDR3: TGCAGCGTATACGCCGGGGAGCTGTTTTTT. Its translation is CSVYAGELFF.

V gene TRBV12-3 or TRBV12-4 combines with J gene TRBJ2-5; TRBD2 is a possible D gene (6 bases). V gave up 7 bases and J gave up 0 bases, with 9 bases separating them. The CDR3 length is 13 residues. In nucleotides, the CDR3 is TGTGCCAGCACCCGGGAGTACCAAGAGACCCAGTACTTC. It specifies CASTREYQETQYF.

The chain carries TRBV3-1 and TRBJ2-3; 7 nucleotides match TRBD2. The trim removed 4 bases at V and 5 bases at J, leaving 9 bases unmatched. The CDR3 covers 15 residues. The germline gives CDR1 LGHDT, CDR2 YNNKEL (reference sequence). CDR3 sequence: CASSLNTGGRDTQYF. The CDR3 bases are TGTGCCAGCAGCCTAAATACGGGGGGTCGAGATACGCAGTATTTT.

The genes are TRBV29-1 and TRBJ2-7; no firm D call. The DNA end is more similar to TRBJ2-1, so the J call may be wrong. The CDR3 consists of 13 residues. Germline V gene lookup returns CDR1 SQVTM and CDR2 ANQGSEA. In nucleotides, the CDR3 is TGCAGCGTTGAAGATTCGTTATACAATGAGCAGTTCTTC. Its translation: CSVEDSLYNEQFF.

This chain links TRBV3-1 with TRBJ2-4, with TRBD1 identical over 7 bases. Trimming cost V 4 bases and J 9 bases; bases outside gene matches: 0. The CDR3 totals 11 residues. CDR1 is LGHDT, CDR2 YNNKEL, per germline (reference sequence). The chain's CDR3 is CASSRDSIQYF. The CDR3 DNA sequence: TGTGCCAGCAGCCGGGACAGCATTCAGTACTTC.

CDR3 region: CASSPAQGGTQYF. CDR3 in DNA: TGTGCCAGCAGCCCCGCCCAGGGTGGGACCCAGTACTTC. V gene TRBV3-1 combines with J gene TRBJ2-5; D perhaps matches TRBD1 (5 bases). Between the trimmed V and J ends, which lost 4 bases and 7 bases, there was a span of 13 bases. Germline CDR1 is LGHDT and CDR2 is YNNKEL (reference sequence). This CDR3 is built from 13 residues.

The chain employs TRBV18 and TRBJ2-7; 11 nucleotides match TRBD2. The CDR3 is made up of 16 amino acids. The V gene's germline CDR1 is KGHSH and CDR2 LQKENI. V shed 2 bases, J shed 3 bases, and the junction held 6 bases outside the gene matches. The CDR3 coding sequence is TGTGCCAGCTCACCATCGAGGACTAGCGGGCTCTACGAGCAGTACTTC. Protein sequence: CASSPSRTSGLYEQYF. Full variable domain (remainder filled in from reference TRBV18 and TRBJ2-7): NAGVMQNPRHLVRRRGQEARLRCSPMKGHSHVYWYRQLPEEGLKFMVYLQKENIIDESGMPKERFSAEFPKEGPSILRIQQVVRGDSAAYFCASSPSRTSGLYEQYFGPGTRLTVT.

The genes are TRBV28 and TRBJ1-2, with D uncertain. Trimming removed 3 bases from V and 3 bases from J, with 5 bases in between. The CDR3 runs 12 residues. Germline V CDR1 and CDR2: MDHEN, SYDVKM. The CDR3 region is CASSLLDYGYTF. DNA for the CDR3: TGTGCCAGCAGTTTGCTAGACTATGGCTACACCTTC.

This chain connects TRBV5-1 to TRBJ2-3; 9 bases are shared with TRBD1. After removal of 4 bases from V and 4 bases from J, the junction contained 4 bases not matched to a gene. This CDR3 has 14 amino acids. Germline CDR1 is SGHRS and CDR2 is YFSETQ. This CDR3 reads CASSPGQGSDTQYF. In DNA form, the CDR3 reads TGCGCCAGCAGCCCGGGACAGGGTTCAGATACGCAGTATTTT. Complete variable domain (other parts from reference TRBV5-1 and TRBJ2-3): KAGVTQTPRYLIKTRGQQVTLSCSPISGHRSVSWYQQTPGQGLQFLFEYFSETQRNKGNFPGRFSGRQFSNSRSEMNVSTLELGDSALYLCASSPGQGSDTQYFGPGTRLTVL.

V gene TRBV27 combines with J gene TRBJ2-7; 9 nucleotides match TRBD2. Germline loops: CDR1 MNHEY, CDR2 SMNVEV (reference sequence). The CDR3 spans 14 residues. J was trimmed by 2 bases and V by 3 bases; bases with no gene match: 2. CDR3 loop: CASSFLAGTYEQYF. The CDR3, as DNA: TGTGCCAGCAGTTTCCTAGCGGGGACCTACGAGCAGTACTTC.

V usage is TRBV5-1 and J usage is TRBJ2-7; 8 nucleotides agree with TRBD2. Germline assignment: CDR1 SGHRS and CDR2 YFSETQ. The CDR3 covers 15 residues. V lost 0 bases to trimming and J lost 7 bases; unmatched junction nucleotides: 9. The CDR3 is CASSLGTYGGGEQYF. CDR3 bases: TGCGCCAGCAGCTTGGGGACCTATGGCGGGGGGGAGCAGTACTTC.

This clonotype has a handful of counts. The chain has TRBV12-3 or TRBV12-4 and TRBJ1-5; TRBD1 aligns across 9 bases. Trimming cost V 7 bases and J 7 bases; bases outside gene matches: 8. The CDR3 loop spans 14 amino acids. The CDR3 spells CASTIGQGRQPQHF. CDR3 in DNA: TGTGCCAGCACCATCGGACAGGGGAGGCAGCCCCAGCATTTT.

The table lists this clonotype with a few counts. This chain connects TRBV7-9 to TRBJ2-2; TRBD1 matches at 10 bases. Germline V gives CDR1 SEHNR, CDR2 FQNEAQ (reference sequence). Trimming took 5 bases from V and 5 from J; bases not matched to a gene: 11. This CDR3 has 17 amino acids. The CDR3 region has the DNA TGTGCCAGCAGCCGTATCGGGACAGGGGAGAGGACCGGGGAGCTGTTTTTT. Translated: CASSRIGTGERTGELFF. The entire variable domain, with the rest obtained from reference TRBV7-9 and TRBJ2-2, is as follows: DTGVSQNPRHKITKRGQNVTFRCDPISEHNRLYWYRQTLGQGPEFLTYFQNEAQLEKSRLLSDRFSAERPKGSFSTLEIQRTEQGDSAMYLCASSRIGTGERTGELFFGEGSRLTVL.

The chain links TRBV6-2 or TRBV6-3 to TRBJ2-5; D unclear. The CDR3 runs 11 residues. V was clipped by 0 bases and J by 10 bases, with 6 bases between them. Germline CDR1 is MNHEY and CDR2 is SVGEGT. The chain's CDR3 is CASSYSVGQYF. CDR3 coding DNA: TGTGCCAGCAGTTACTCCGTTGGCCAGTACTTC.

This clonotype was counted a few times. This chain connects TRBV20-1 to TRBJ2-1; the match to TRBD2 covers 10 bases. The J call is doubtful: the DNA matches TRBJ2-5 better. The CDR3 consists of 15 residues. Germline CDR1 and CDR2: DFQATT and SNEGSKA (reference sequence). The CDR3 sequence: CSARDPSGGGKTQYF. DNA of the CDR3: TGCAGTGCTAGAGATCCCAGCGGGGGGGGGAAGACCCAGTACTTC.